Following are 4 T cell receptor beta chains from one sample sequenced in a study of blood T cell repertoires in COVID-19. The assay was immunoSEQ multiplex PCR, and TCRdb's table has in-frame clones only and misses some. Of 150,000 to 200,000 clones in the sample, over 80% were seen once. Material for sequencing was peripheral blood. These receptors all stem from a man aged 30 to 39 with COVID-19, enrolled during active disease.

The rearrangement links TRBV5-4 to TRBJ2-2; TRBD1 aligns across 9 bases. The CDR3 runs 15 residues. Trimming at V came to 3 bases and at J to 4 bases, leaving 4 bases not matched to a gene. CDR1 SGHNT and CDR2 YYREEE come from the germline V gene (reference sequence). The CDR3 DNA reads as TGTGCCAGCAGCTCCGGACAGGGGAGCACCGGGGAGCTGTTTTTT. Translating gives CASSSGQGSTGELFF.

This chain uses TRBV4-1 with TRBJ2-1; weak D call: TRBD1 (6 bases). With 1 base removed from V and 7 bases from J, the gap between germline ends came to 14 bases. Germline CDR1 MGHRA, CDR2 YSYEKL. There are 15 residues in the CDR3. The CDR3, as DNA: TGCGCCAGCAGCCAAGGGGGGACATTGCGTAATGAGCAGTTCTTC. Translated: CASSQGGTLRNEQFF.

The chain combines TRBV25-1 with TRBJ1-4, with D unclear. The CDR3 has 13 residues. CDR1 and CDR2 (germline): MGHDK, SYGVNS. V was cut by 2 bases and J by 4 bases, with 5 bases left in between. CDR3 in DNA: TGTGCCAGCAGTGAAATTCATAATGAAAAACTGTTTTTT. Amino acids: CASSEIHNEKLFF. The whole variable domain, filled in from reference TRBV25-1 and TRBJ1-4, reads EADIYQTPRYLVIGTGKKITLECSQTMGHDKMYWYQQDPGMELHLIHYSYGVNSTEKGDLSSESTVSRIRTEHFPLTLESARPSHTSQYLCASSEIHNEKLFFGSGTQLSVL.

V and J are TRBV11-2 and TRBJ2-4; perhaps TRBD2 as D (6 bases). The CDR3 is made up of 14 amino acids. In germline, CDR1 is SGHAT, CDR2 FQNNGV. V lost 6 bases, J lost 0 bases, and 9 bases lay in between. CDR3 nucleotides: TGTGCCAGCAGTCCGGGACTAGCCAAAAACATTCAGTACTTC. Residues: CASSPGLAKNIQYF.